The entry that follows covers one TCR beta chain sequence. These data originate in a study of response to subunit inactivated influenza vaccine. One entry per CDR3 protein results from TCRdb running MiXCR on the RT-PCR reads. Of about 780,000 distinct CDR3 sequences listed, around 18% are singletons. Germline loops: CDR1 DFQATT, CDR2 SNEGSKA (reference sequence). This CDR3 has 14 residues. The V gene end was trimmed by 5 bases and the J gene end by 1 base; junction bases not matched to a gene: 4. This sequence originates from a man aged 50-59 years who received an inactivated influenza vaccine. The rearrangement joins TRBV20-1 to TRBJ2-3; TRBD2 agrees at 9 bases. The source material was PBMCs from blood, sampled 5 days after vaccination. CDR3 sequence: CSAGPSGGTDTQYF. Here the CDR3 DNA reads TGCAGTGCTGGCCCTAGCGGGGGCACAGATACGCAGTATTTT.